The 5 T cell receptor beta chains given below trace back to one sample, sequenced in a study of healthy donors' naive CD4 and CD8 T cells. A linear amplification protocol produced the TCR libraries from roughly 550 ng of total RNA. From the reads, TCRdb called clonotypes with MiXCR, one entry per CDR3 protein. Among approximately 200,000 distinct CDR3 sequences listed, around 74% were seen once. The sample taken for sequencing was naive CD4+ and CD8+ T cells sorted from blood, pooled from several donors. Receptors were obtained from a pool of human donors in good health; the sample pools cells from several healthy donors.

V gene TRBV29-1 combines with J gene TRBJ1-2; the D is unclear. Germline CDR1 and CDR2: SQVTM and ANQGSEA. V dropped 7 bases and J dropped 3 bases, with 15 bases sitting between them. This CDR3 spans 13 amino acids. The DNA of the CDR3 is TGCAGCGGTGGACGTGTAACAGACTATGGCTACACCTTC. Translating gives CSGGRVTDYGYTF.

The chain is built from TRBV29-1 and TRBJ2-1; 9 bases are a match to TRBD2. CDR3 length: 15 amino acids. Trimming took 4 bases from V and 8 from J; bases not matched to a gene: 12. The germline CDR1 and CDR2 sequences are SQVTM and ANQGSEA. The CDR3 region is CSVGRTARGGDEQFF. For the CDR3, the DNA is TGCAGCGTTGGGCGGACGGCGCGGGGGGGCGATGAGCAGTTCTTC.

The chain employs TRBV27 and TRBJ1-6; a weak D match, TRBD1 (5 bases). The CDR3 is 17 residues long. Trimming stripped 7 bases from V and 2 bases from J, with 18 bases between. The germline V gene has CDR1 MNHEY and CDR2 SMNVEV (reference sequence). The CDR3 DNA reads TGTGCCAGCACGGGGCCTGGAGGACCTGCCTATAATTCACCCCTCCACTTT. Encoded protein: CASTGPGGPAYNSPLHF.

The genes are TRBV29-1 and TRBJ2-3; either TRBD1 or TRBD2 may fit D (5 bases each). The CDR3 has 13 amino acids. Germline V gene data show CDR1 as SQVTM and CDR2 as ANQGSEA. Between the trimmed V and J ends, which lost 4 bases and 2 bases, there was a span of 10 bases. CDR3 nucleotide sequence: TGCAGCGTTGTGGGACGGCTCACAGATACGCAGTATTTT. Translation: CSVVGRLTDTQYF.

The rearrangement uses TRBV6-5 and TRBJ2-7, with D possibly TRBD2 on 6 matching bases. The germline V gene has CDR1 MNHEY and CDR2 SVGAGI. V was clipped by 5 bases and J by 4 bases, with 12 bases between them. The CDR3 covers 13 residues. The CDR3 sequence is CASSAVGTYEQYF. As DNA, the CDR3 is TGTGCCAGCAGTGCGGTGGGGACTTACGAGCAGTACTTC.